The 4 T cell receptor beta chains presented below share a single source sample, sequenced in a study of T cell responses to AZD1222 COVID-19 vaccine. Assay used: immunoSEQ multiplex PCR; TCRdb lists only in-frame clones, some missing. The data show 130,000 to 150,000 clones, just over 90% seen once. The sample was peripheral blood, taken on day 0 of AZD1222 vaccination. These receptors all come from an adult in good health.

This chain uses TRBV7-2 with TRBJ2-7; D is unresolved. V was trimmed by 5 bases and J by 0 bases, leaving 8 bases between them. The CDR3 covers 13 residues. The germline V gene has CDR1 SGHTA and CDR2 FQGNSA. As DNA, the CDR3 is TGTGCCAGCAGCGTTAGCCGCTCCTACGAGCAGTACTTC. It specifies CASSVSRSYEQYF.

The chain links TRBV3-1 (or the pseudogene TRBV3-2) to TRBJ1-1; D is uncertain. V lost 4 bases to trimming and J lost 2 bases, with 5 bases between them. Germline V CDR1 and CDR2: LGHDT, YNNKEL (reference sequence). The CDR3 is made up of 12 amino acids. This CDR3 is CASSPRNTEAFF. The CDR3, as DNA: TGTGCCAGCAGCCCGCGCAACACTGAAGCTTTCTTT.

The V call is TRBV11-2, the J call TRBJ2-6; 9 nucleotides line up with TRBD1. The CDR3 loop spans 18 amino acids. The germline V gene encodes CDR1 SGHAT and CDR2 FQNNGV. J gave up 7 bases and V 7 bases, and 17 bases lay outside the gene matches. The CDR3 DNA is TGTGCCAGCACCACAGAATTTGGGGGACAGGGACGCGCCAACGTCCTGACTTTC. Translation gives CASTTEFGGQGRANVLTF. The variable domain in full, completed from reference TRBV11-2 and TRBJ2-6, reads EAGVAQSPRYKIIEKRQSVAFWCNPISGHATLYWYQQILGQGPKLLIQFQNNGVVDDSQLPKDRFSAERLKGVDSTLKIQPAKLEDSAVYLCASTTEFGGQGRANVLTFGAGSRLTVL.

As to this clone: At the DNA level, this CDR3 is encoded by other sequences in the same sample as well. This sequence joins TRBV7-9 and TRBJ1-4; D remains unclear. Trimming removed 0 bases from V and 7 bases from J, with 9 bases in between. The CDR3 consists of 14 residues. Germline V gene sequence: CDR1 SEHNR, CDR2 FQNEAQ (reference sequence). CDR3 sequence reads: CASSLAAGGEKLFF. The CDR3 DNA is TGTGCCAGCAGCTTAGCAGCAGGTGGTGAAAAACTGTTTTTT.